The 32 T cell receptor beta chains below all came from one sample that was sequenced in a study of T-cell reconstitution after alpha-beta-depleted transplantation in children. Unique molecular identifiers were incorporated during preparation of the TCRbeta library. TCRdb used MiXCR to reprocess the PCR reads, holding one entry per CDR3 protein. The sample consists of over 150,000 distinct CDR3 sequences, about 6% of them appearing once. Here the sequenced sample was PBMCs, taken before TCRalphabeta/CD19-depleted stem cell transplant. Every receptor here comes from a girl in the first two years of life with combined immunodeficiency, due to receive a stem cell transplant.

This clonotype was seen repeatedly, ten times or more. V is TRBV29-1 and J is TRBJ2-3; D remains ambiguous. V lost 3 bases and J lost 2, with 9 bases in between. The CDR3 runs to 13 residues. Germline CDR1 is SQVTM and CDR2 is ANQGSEA. The CDR3 sequence is CSVETVSTDTQYF. DNA of the CDR3: TGCAGCGTTGAGACGGTTTCCACAGATACGCAGTATTTT.

This clonotype was picked up many times. The V call is TRBV9, the J call TRBJ2-5; 11 bases are a match to TRBD2. The germline gives CDR1 SGDLS, CDR2 YYNGEE. The CDR3 has 16 residues. V trimming: 10 bases; J trimming: 1 base; junction bases outside the gene matches: 12. The CDR3 bases are TGTGCCCCCCACAGCAGCACTAGCGGGGGCCAAGAGACCCAGTACTTC. Its protein product is CAPHSSTSGGQETQYF.

This clonotype has at least ten counts. This sequence joins TRBV10-3 and TRBJ2-1; 9 bases match TRBD2. V lost 0 bases, J lost 5 bases, and 8 bases stayed unmatched. Germline CDR1 and CDR2: ENHRY and SYGVKD. This CDR3 is 17 amino acids long. The CDR3 DNA reads TGTGCCATCAGTGAGTCGAGGCTAGCGGGGATCGACAATGAGCAGTTCTTC. This translates into CAISESRLAGIDNEQFF.

This clonotype was counted ten times or more. The chain employs TRBV15 and TRBJ1-2; 7 bases agree with TRBD1. The ends lost 3 bases at V and 0 bases at J; junction bases unmatched: 4. Germline CDR1 reads LNHNV; CDR2 reads YYDKDF (reference sequence). This CDR3 has 15 amino acids. CDR3 in amino acids: CATSSGQAANYGYTF. The CDR3 nucleotides read TGTGCCACCAGCAGCGGACAGGCTGCTAACTATGGCTACACCTTC.

The sample holds many counts of this clonotype. The chain has TRBV2 and TRBJ2-3; D gene ambiguous. The CDR3 covers 14 residues. V lost 3 bases and J lost 4, with 11 bases in between. The germline gives CDR1 SNHLY, CDR2 FYNNEI. CDR3 DNA sequence: TGTGCCAGCAGTGACCCGAGGTCGGCAGATACGCAGTATTTT. Translated, it gives CASSDPRSADTQYF.

This clonotype was counted ten times or more. V and J are TRBV9 and TRBJ2-5; D is perhaps TRBD1 (5 bases). The germline V gene has CDR1 SGDLS and CDR2 YYNGEE. V was trimmed by 0 bases and J by 4 bases, leaving 10 bases between them. The CDR3 has 14 residues. The CDR3 here is CASSVADSPETQYF. CDR3 DNA: TGTGCCAGCAGCGTAGCTGACAGTCCAGAGACCCAGTACTTC.

The chain recombines TRBV2 with TRBJ1-5, with D possibly being TRBD1 (5 bases). The CDR3 consists of 16 residues. The germline CDR1 and CDR2 sequences are SNHLY and FYNNEI. The V gene lost 1 base and the J gene lost 2 bases, with 12 bases spanning the gap. The CDR3 loop reads CASSEEMVGGNQPQHF. In DNA form, the CDR3 reads TGTGCCAGCAGTGAAGAGATGGTAGGGGGCAATCAGCCCCAGCATTTT.

For this clonotype: Just one base apart from a much larger clone, this may be a read error. The chain joins TRBV5-1 to TRBJ2-3, with no clear D. CDR3 length equals 12 residues. Per the germline V gene, CDR1 is SGHRS and CDR2 is YFSETQ. The CDR3 is CASGLSVDTQYF. In DNA form, the CDR3 reads TGCGCCAGCGGCTTGTCGGTAGATACGCAGTATTTT.

By sample share, this clonotype is medium-sized. The chain uses TRBV10-2 and TRBJ2-2, with no clear D. The germline V gene has CDR1 WSHSY and CDR2 SAAADI. The CDR3 totals 13 residues. Between the trimmed V and J ends, which lost 2 bases and 8 bases, there was a span of 9 bases. The CDR3 DNA follows: TGCGCCAGCAGTGAGGTCCCCCGGGGGGAGCTGTTTTTT. Amino acids: CASSEVPRGELFF.

This clonotype was observed at least ten times. The CDR3 loop is CASSLERIPGNQPQHF. CDR3 nucleotides: TGTGCCAGCAGCTTAGAGAGGATCCCGGGCAATCAGCCCCAGCATTTT. The chain uses TRBV7-8 and TRBJ1-5; the D is unclear. Trimming took 1 base from V and 2 from J, leaving 12 bases between them. The germline V gene encodes CDR1 SGHVS and CDR2 FQNEAQ. This CDR3 has 16 amino acids.

This clonotype came up many times. V gene TRBV24-1 combines with J gene TRBJ2-3; D possibly corresponds to TRBD2 (6 bases). The CDR3 contains 15 residues. Between the trimmed V and J ends, which lost 3 bases and 0 bases, there was a span of 9 bases. CDR1 KGHDR and CDR2 SFDVKD come from the germline V gene. This chain's CDR3 is CATSDVGGSTDTQYF. CDR3 nucleotides: TGTGCCACCAGTGATGTCGGGGGTAGCACAGATACGCAGTATTTT.

This clonotype came up many times. The chain carries TRBV4-3 and TRBJ2-2, with D tentatively TRBD1 (5 bases). Between the trimmed V and J ends, which lost 2 bases and 5 bases, there was a span of 12 bases. The CDR3 is made up of 15 amino acids. Germline V gene data show CDR1 as LGHNA and CDR2 as YSLEER. CDR3: CASSQLHQGTGELFF. DNA of the CDR3: TGCGCCAGCAGCCAACTCCACCAGGGAACCGGGGAGCTGTTTTTT.

Many counts were recorded for this clonotype. The chain recombines TRBV29-1 with TRBJ2-3; D may match TRBD1 or TRBD2 (6 bases each). The CDR3 is made up of 13 amino acids. The V end lost 7 bases, the J end lost 5 bases, and 16 bases lay between the germline ends. Germline V gene data show CDR1 as SQVTM and CDR2 as ANQGSEA. CDR3 DNA: TGCAGCGCATCGGGGGCTCTCATAGATACGCAGTATTTT. It yields the protein CSASGALIDTQYF.

Many counts were recorded for this clonotype. This sequence joins TRBV4-1 and TRBJ2-7; no clear D. Germline V gives CDR1 MGHRA, CDR2 YSYEKL. This CDR3 is built from 14 residues. Trimming left V 0 bases short and J 1 base short, with 7 bases between. CDR3 nucleotide sequence: TGCGCCAGCAGCCAAGAGGCAGGATCCTACGAGCAGTACTTC. Translating it yields CASSQEAGSYEQYF.

This clonotype was observed many times. This chain links TRBV27 with TRBJ2-1, with TRBD1 identical over 8 bases. The junction had 3 bases not matched to a gene; V was cut back by 8 bases and J by 3 bases. This CDR3 region has 13 residues. Germline V gene data show CDR1 as MNHEY and CDR2 as SMNVEV (reference sequence). The CDR3 is CASRTGNYNEQFF. The DNA of the CDR3 is TGTGCCAGCCGGACAGGGAACTACAATGAGCAGTTCTTC.

This clonotype was seen ten or more times. The chain links TRBV11-2 to TRBJ1-1; a weak D match, TRBD1 (5 bases). The germline CDR1 and CDR2 sequences are SGHAT and FQNNGV. V was clipped by 1 base and J by 5 bases, with 11 bases between them. The CDR3 has 14 residues. The CDR3 sequence: CASSLGGAYTEAFF. CDR3 nucleotides: TGTGCCAGCAGCTTAGGGGGCGCTTATACTGAAGCTTTCTTT. Supplemented by reference TRBV11-2 and TRBJ1-1, the full variable domain reads EAGVAQSPRYKIIEKRQSVAFWCNPISGHATLYWYQQILGQGPKLLIQFQNNGVVDDSQLPKDRFSAERLKGVDSTLKIQPAKLEDSAVYLCASSLGGAYTEAFFGQGTRLTVV.

This clonotype was seen repeatedly, ten times or more. V is TRBV5-1 and J is TRBJ2-3; 8 bases match TRBD2. The germline V gene encodes CDR1 SGHRS and CDR2 YFSETQ. V lost 0 bases and J lost 0; bases outside the gene matches: 9. This CDR3 has 18 amino acids. This CDR3 is CASSLVFSTSVSTDTQYF. The CDR3 DNA reads TGCGCCAGCAGCTTGGTTTTTTCGACTAGCGTAAGCACAGATACGCAGTATTTT.

This clonotype was detected ten times or more. The V call is TRBV20-1, the J call TRBJ2-5; a possible D gene is TRBD2 (5 bases). Trimming took off 6 bases at V and 3 bases at J, with 8 bases between the two ends. This CDR3 is built from 11 residues. Germline CDR1 reads DFQATT; CDR2 reads SNEGSKA (reference sequence). CDR3 sequence reads: CSAHGEETQYF. The DNA of the CDR3 is TGCAGTGCCCACGGGGAAGAGACCCAGTACTTC.

There are many counts of this clonotype. The chain uses TRBV12-3 or TRBV12-4 and TRBJ2-3; 9 positions agree with TRBD2. Trimming cost V 8 bases and J 4 bases; bases outside gene matches: 7. The length of the CDR3 is 14 residues. The CDR3 spells CASSSAGGSDTQYF. The CDR3 DNA reads as TGTGCCAGCTCCTCGGCGGGGGGGTCAGATACGCAGTATTTT.

This chain connects TRBV7-6 to TRBJ2-2; no definite D call. The CDR3 totals 14 residues. Trimming left V 0 bases short and J 4 bases short, with 6 bases between. The germline V gene encodes CDR1 SGHVS and CDR2 FNYEAQ. CDR3 sequence (DNA): TGTGCCAGCAGCTTAGCGTTTTTCACCGGGGAGCTGTTTTTT. Residues: CASSLAFFTGELFF.

This clonotype was counted at least ten times. The chain employs TRBV29-1 and TRBJ2-7; TRBD2 matches at 8 bases. The V segment lost 3 bases and the J segment 3 bases; nucleotides outside the gene matches: 4. The CDR3 sequence is 13 residues long. Looked up from germline, CDR1 is SQVTM and CDR2 is ANQGSEA. CDR3 sequence (DNA): TGCAGCGTTGACGGTAGCGGGGACTACGAGCAGTACTTC. It specifies CSVDGSGDYEQYF.

The sample holds many counts of this clonotype. This chain joins TRBV28 and TRBJ2-7, with 9 bases matching TRBD2. Germline V gene sequence: CDR1 MDHEN, CDR2 SYDVKM. With V trimmed by 5 bases and J by 2 bases, 13 bases remained unmatched. There are 17 residues in the CDR3. DNA for the CDR3: TGTGCCAGCAGTCCAATAGCGGGAGATCGGTACCCCTACGAGCAGTACTTC. Residues: CASSPIAGDRYPYEQYF.

The chain couples TRBV7-9 to TRBJ1-3; D gene unclear. Germline V gives CDR1 SEHNR, CDR2 FQNEAQ (reference sequence). V dropped 3 bases and J dropped 0 bases, with 15 bases sitting between them. The CDR3 is made up of 17 amino acids. The CDR3, as DNA: TGTGCCAGCAGCTTTTCAGCCGAGGAGGACTCTGGAAACACCATATATTTT. Translation: CASSFSAEEDSGNTIYF. The full variable domain, with the rest looked up from reference TRBV7-9 and TRBJ1-3, is DTGVSQNPRHKITKRGQNVTFRCDPISEHNRLYWYRQTLGQGPEFLTYFQNEAQLEKSRLLSDRFSAERPKGSFSTLEIQRTEQGDSAMYLCASSFSAEEDSGNTIYFGEGSWLTVV.

There are many counts of this clonotype. The rearrangement joins TRBV6-2 or TRBV6-3 to TRBJ2-1, with D uncertain. The CDR3 is 14 amino acids. Trimming took off 6 bases at V and 0 bases at J, with 9 bases between the two ends. CDR1 and CDR2 (germline): MNHEY, SVGEGT. Here the CDR3 reads CASRTWGSYNEQFF. The CDR3 nucleotides read TGTGCCAGCAGAACCTGGGGCTCCTACAATGAGCAGTTCTTC.

This clonotype was counted ten times or more. The gene calls are TRBV7-6 and TRBJ1-1; unclear D gene. The CDR3 has 14 residues. Trimming cost V 5 bases and J 4 bases, with 14 bases left between them. Germline-derived CDR1 and CDR2 are SGHVS and FNYEAQ. The CDR3 DNA is TGTGCCAGCAGCGTGAGTGGTTGGGGCACTGAAGCTTTCTTT. Its translation: CASSVSGWGTEAFF.

This clonotype was seen repeatedly, ten times or more. CDR3 DNA: TGCAGTGCTAGATCGCACTCCGGATCCACTGAAGCTTTCTTT. Translated: CSARSHSGSTEAFF. V gene TRBV20-1 combines with J gene TRBJ1-1; no firm D call. The V gene's germline CDR1 is DFQATT and CDR2 SNEGSKA (reference sequence). The CDR3 contains 14 residues. The V gene lost 2 bases and the J gene lost 4 bases, with 14 bases spanning the gap.

At least ten counts were recorded for this clonotype. The V gene is TRBV28, the J gene TRBJ1-6; TRBD1 might be the D (5 bases). This CDR3 spans 15 amino acids. V was shortened by 4 bases and J by 10 bases, with 17 bases between the two germline ends. Looked up from germline, CDR1 is MDHEN and CDR2 is SYDVKM. The CDR3 reads CASSWELERGSPLHF. In DNA, the CDR3 is TGTGCCAGCAGTTGGGAGTTGGAGAGGGGATCACCCCTCCACTTT.

This clonotype has ten or more counts. A read error may account for a junction end that differs from germline. The chain has TRBV4-1 and TRBJ2-3; no clear D. CDR1 is MGHRA and CDR2 is YSYEKL in the germline V gene. The CDR3 is 13 residues long. The CDR3 DNA sequence: TGCGCCAGCAGCGAAGAGACCACAGATACGCAGTATTTT. This encodes CASSEETTDTQYF.

This clonotype occurred many times. V gene TRBV20-1 combines with J gene TRBJ2-5; D may be TRBD2 (7 bases). V was clipped by 4 bases and J by 2 bases, with 14 bases between them. CDR1 DFQATT and CDR2 SNEGSKA come from the germline V gene (reference sequence). This CDR3 spans 14 amino acids. CDR3 coding DNA: TGCAGTGCTACAGGAGGGGGGGGACAAGAGACCCAGTACTTC. This sequence encodes CSATGGGGQETQYF.

Many counts were recorded for this clonotype. The chain is built from TRBV27 and TRBJ2-1; 11 bases match TRBD2. CDR1 is MNHEY and CDR2 is SMNVEV in the germline V gene (reference sequence). CDR3 size: 15 residues. The J segment lost 6 bases and the V segment lost 6 bases, leaving 7 bases of the junction unmatched. The CDR3 loop is CASRLTSGGLNEQFF. The DNA for the CDR3 is TGTGCCAGCAGACTAACTAGCGGGGGCCTCAATGAGCAGTTCTTC.

This clonotype occurred many times. An end of the junction does not agree with germline; a read error may underlie this. CDR3 loop: CASYRQGGDAETFF. The CDR3 region has the DNA TGTGCCAGCTATCGACAGGGAGGGGATGCTGAAACTTTCTTT. This chain links TRBV7-9 with TRBJ1-1, with 7 positions matching TRBD1. There are 14 residues in the CDR3. Germline CDR1 SEHNR, CDR2 FQNEAQ (reference sequence).

In its sample, this clonotype was seen many times. The chain employs TRBV29-1 and TRBJ1-2, with D unresolved. V dropped 4 bases and J dropped 3 bases, with 12 bases sitting between them. The germline V gene encodes CDR1 SQVTM and CDR2 ANQGSEA. This CDR3 is 13 amino acids long. The CDR3 loop is CSVGPSRDYGYTF. The CDR3 DNA reads as TGCAGCGTTGGGCCATCCCGTGACTATGGCTACACCTTC.